The 18 T cell receptor beta chains in this list originate from one sample, sequenced in a study of tumor-infiltrating lymphocytes in primary liver carcinoma. Both RNA and DNA were isolated together from about 19-30 mg of bulk tissue that had not been sorted. Starting from about 0.5 ug of total RNA, TCR beta cDNA was produced with a primer in the constant region. Nested multiplex PCR, run for three rounds with slightly modified ARM-PCR, yielded TCR beta libraries. It was with TRBV1-TRBV30 forward primers and a C-beta reverse primer that the first two PCR rounds were run, at about 10 cycles each. TCRdb redid the calling of the multiplex PCR reads with MiXCR, one entry per CDR3 protein. The table includes about 35,000 distinct CDR3 sequences, nearly 75% detected once. The sample consisted of liver tumor tissue from sampling region 4. Subset reported: tumor region T4, right-lateral pole. These receptors originate from a man aged 40-50 years with primary liver carcinoma and hepatitis B virus infection.

Comment on this clonotype: This may stem from a read error, because a much larger clone lies one nucleotide away. The gene calls are TRBV14 and TRBJ2-5; 16 bases match TRBD2. There are 18 residues in the CDR3. CDR1 and CDR2 from the germline V gene are SGHDN and FVKESK. In DNA, the CDR3 is TGTGCCAGCAACCAAGGGGGGACTAGCGGGAGGGCTGGGGAGACCCAGTACTTC. Protein: CASNQGGTSGRAGETQYF.

V usage is TRBV7-9 and J usage is TRBJ1-2, with unresolved D. The CDR3 runs to 13 residues. Germline CDR1 reads SEHNR; CDR2 reads FQNEAQ (reference sequence). V was clipped by 5 bases and J by 14 bases, with 21 bases between them. The CDR3 region has the DNA TGTGCCAGCAGCCCGGACCCCTCTGTGGGCGATACCTTC. Translated, it gives CASSPDPSVGDTF. Supplemented by reference TRBV7-9 and TRBJ1-2, the full variable domain reads DTGVSQNPRHKITKRGQNVTFRCDPISEHNRLYWYRQTLGQGPEFLTYFQNEAQLEKSRLLSDRFSAERPKGSFSTLEIQRTEQGDSAMYLCASSPDPSVGDTFGSGTRLTVV.

With respect to this clonotype: This CDR3 fails to terminate in the conserved phenylalanine or tryptophan, so it likely reflects a read error. The limits of the CDR3 on the DNA are not certain, so only TCRdb's listed CDR3 is given. V is TRBV14 and J is TRBJ2-1; the D call in the table, TRBD2, was not verified against the DNA. CDR1 is SGHDN and CDR2 is FVKESK in the germline V gene. The CDR3 has 16 residues if both end residues are counted. CDR3 sequence reads: CASSAVVGWVNNEHFS.

With regard to this clonotype: Likely a read error: the CDR3 ends without its conserved phenylalanine or tryptophan. The rearrangement links TRBV7-9 to TRBJ1-6; D is undetermined. CDR1 is SEHNR, CDR2 FQNEAQ, per germline (reference sequence). The CDR3 sequence is 14 residues long. CDR3 sequence: CASSSDSQNLPLHY. CDR3 DNA: TGTGCCAGCAGCTCCGACTCACAGAATTTACCCCTCCACTAT.

Points on this clonotype: A read error may produce the germline difference seen at one junction end. V usage is TRBV30 and J usage is TRBJ2-5, with D maybe TRBD2 (5 bases). CDR3 length: 14 amino acids. Germline V gene data show CDR1 as GTSNPN and CDR2 as SVGIG (reference sequence). CDR3 amino acids: CDWSVSRRLESQYF. The CDR3 coding sequence is TGTGACTGGAGTGTTAGCAGGAGGTTGGAGTCCCAGTACTTC.

A word on this clonotype: The missing conserved phenylalanine or tryptophan at the end of this CDR3 makes a read error likely. This chain connects TRBV11-1 to TRBJ2-7, with a weak D call TRBD2 (6 bases). CDR1 and CDR2 (germline): SGHAT, FQDESV (reference sequence). CDR3 length equals 15 residues. CDR3 in amino acids: CTSNLTGSGEYEQYS. CDR3 bases: TGTACCAGCAACTTAACGGGATCGGGAGAATACGAGCAGTACTCC.

This chain joins TRBV5-4 and TRBJ2-7; no reliable D call. This CDR3 has 14 residues. V was clipped by 6 bases and J by 6 bases, with 19 bases between them. CDR1 is SGHNT and CDR2 is YYREEE in the germline V gene (reference sequence). CDR3 nucleotides: TGTGCCAGCAACCCTGACCTCTCACCCAGCGAGCAGTACTTC. Translation gives CASNPDLSPSEQYF.

The rearrangement uses TRBV28 and TRBJ2-5; D is possibly TRBD1 (5 bases). Trimming removed 5 bases from V and 2 bases from J, with 12 bases in between. From germline, CDR1 is MDHEN and CDR2 SYDVKM. This CDR3 is built from 14 residues. In DNA form, the CDR3 reads TGTGCCAGCAGTGTGCGGACACTTCAAGAGACCCAGTACTTC. Its protein product is CASSVRTLQETQYF.

This chain joins TRBV28 and TRBJ1-2, with 7 bases identical to TRBD1. Germline-derived CDR1 and CDR2 are MDHEN and SYDVKM. J gave up 3 bases and V 3 bases, and 13 bases lay outside the gene matches. This CDR3 is built from 17 residues. In nucleotides, the CDR3 is TGTGCCAGCAGTTTCGCCGGGACAGCAATTCTCTACTATGGCTACACCTTC. Translating it yields CASSFAGTAILYYGYTF.

As concerns this clonotype: A junction end diverges from the germline sequence, so it may reflect a read error. V usage is TRBV5-4 and J usage is TRBJ2-3; weak D call: TRBD1 (5 bases). CDR1 is SGHNT, CDR2 YYREEE, per germline (reference sequence). There are 11 residues in the CDR3. CDR3 amino acids: CASSRNEKTDF. CDR3 nucleotide sequence: TGTGCCAGCAGCCGGAACGAAAAGACAGATTTT.

As concerns this clonotype: The conserved closing phenylalanine or tryptophan is absent in this CDR3, likely reflecting a read error. V gene TRBV11-3 combines with J gene TRBJ1-5, with D maybe TRBD1 (5 bases). Germline V gene data show CDR1 as SGHNT and CDR2 as YENEEA. This CDR3 is built from 15 residues. CDR3 sequence (DNA): TGTACCAGGAGCTTAGATCTGGGGGTGGCTCAGCCCCAGCATTCT. Translated: CTRSLDLGVAQPQHS.

The V and J genes are TRBV7-2 and TRBJ1-5, with D perhaps TRBD1 (5 bases). This CDR3 has 15 residues. Trimming left V 5 bases short and J 3 bases short, with 14 bases between. CDR1 and CDR2 from the germline V gene are SGHTA and FQGNSA. The CDR3 reads CASSPGTIFNQPQHF. The CDR3 DNA reads TGTGCCAGCAGCCCCGGGACGATCTTCAATCAGCCCCAGCATTTT.

To note about this clonotype: A junction end diverges from the germline sequence, so it may reflect a read error. V usage is TRBV12-3 or TRBV12-4 and J usage is TRBJ1-1, with D maybe TRBD1 (5 bases). This CDR3 comprises 14 residues. CDR3 nucleotides: TGCGCCAGCTGTTCGGCAGACAGTAACACTGAAGCTTTCTTT. Protein sequence: CASCSADSNTEAFF.

To note about this clonotype: This likely comes from a read error, as the CDR3 has no conserved phenylalanine or tryptophan at its end. No DNA is shown, since the ends of the CDR3 on it are uncertain; the CDR3 is the one TCRdb lists. The chain uses TRBV29-1 and TRBJ2-2; the table names TRBD2, a call not compared with the DNA. The CDR3 comprises 15 residues, both ends counted. Germline-derived CDR1 and CDR2 are SQVTM and ANQGSEA. Here the CDR3 reads CSVGTSTANTGELFL.

Turning to this clonotype: At one of its ends the junction is not consistent with the germline gene, which may arise from a read error. The V and J genes are TRBV7-9 and TRBJ2-1; possibly TRBD2 for D (6 bases). The CDR3 consists of 14 residues. Germline V gene sequence: CDR1 SEHNR, CDR2 FQNEAQ (reference sequence). The CDR3 loop reads CTRGLPGGRNEQFF. In DNA, the CDR3 is TGTACCAGAGGCCTTCCCGGAGGGCGGAATGAGCAGTTCTTC.

About this clonotype itself: Sequence at one end of the junction differs from germline and may be a read error. This chain joins TRBV28 and TRBJ2-1; TRBD1 might be the D (6 bases). Germline V gene sequence: CDR1 MDHEN, CDR2 SYDVKM. The CDR3 is 14 amino acids. CDR3 residues: CVSRGEGGTNEQFF. For the CDR3, the DNA is TGTGTCAGCCGAGGCGAAGGGGGAACTAATGAGCAGTTCTTC.

V and J are TRBV28 and TRBJ1-2, with D tentatively TRBD1 (5 bases). The germline CDR1 and CDR2 sequences are MDHEN and SYDVKM. Trimming took 7 bases from V and 4 from J, leaving 13 bases between them. This CDR3 region has 13 residues. The CDR3 here is CASTVWDGYGYTF. The CDR3 coding sequence is TGTGCCAGCACTGTCTGGGACGGCTATGGCTACACCTTC.

Remarks on this clonotype: A single base separates this from a much larger clone, so it may be a read error. The chain couples TRBV28 to TRBJ2-1, with D tentatively TRBD2 (6 bases). Trimming took 6 bases from V and 9 from J, leaving 15 bases between them. Germline V gives CDR1 MDHEN, CDR2 SYDVKM. CDR3 size: 13 residues. As DNA, the CDR3 is TGTGCCAGCAGCTTCGGGACTGGCGGTGAGCAGTTCTTC. Protein: CASSFGTGGEQFF.